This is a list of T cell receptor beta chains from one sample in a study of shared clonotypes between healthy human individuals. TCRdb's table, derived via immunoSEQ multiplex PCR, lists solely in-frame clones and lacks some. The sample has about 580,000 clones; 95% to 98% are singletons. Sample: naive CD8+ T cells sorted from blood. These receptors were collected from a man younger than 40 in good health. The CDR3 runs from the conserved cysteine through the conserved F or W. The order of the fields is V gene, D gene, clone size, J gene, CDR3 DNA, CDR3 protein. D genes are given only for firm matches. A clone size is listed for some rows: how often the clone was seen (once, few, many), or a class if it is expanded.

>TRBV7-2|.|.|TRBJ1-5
TGTGCCAGCAGCTTAAACGGGGGTTATAGCAATCAGCCCCAGCATTTT
CASSLNGGYSNQPQHF
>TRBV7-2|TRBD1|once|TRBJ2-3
TGTGCCAGCAGCTCCGGGACAGGAGTACCTGATACGCAGTATTTT
CASSSGTGVPDTQYF
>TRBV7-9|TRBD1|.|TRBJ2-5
TGTGCCAGCAGCTGGCCACTGCGGGACAGGGAGACCCAGTACTTC
CASSWPLRDRETQYF
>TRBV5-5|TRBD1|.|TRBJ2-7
TGTGCCAGCAGCTTGGGAGGGGGCGGTCATCGAGAGCAGTACTTC
CASSLGGGGHREQYF
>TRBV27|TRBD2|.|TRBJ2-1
TGTGCCAGCCGGGAGAGCGGGGCCTACAATGAGCAGTTCTTC
CASRESGAYNEQFF
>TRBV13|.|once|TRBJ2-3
TGTGCCAGCAGCTTAGAGTTCCGAACAGATACGCAGTATTTT
CASSLEFRTDTQYF
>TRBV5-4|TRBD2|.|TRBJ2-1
TGTGCCAGCAGCCGACGGCTAGCGGGAGGTATGGATGAGCAGTTCTTC
CASSRRLAGGMDEQFF
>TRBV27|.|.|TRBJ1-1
TGTGCCAGCAGTCCCCTTTTAGGGATCGGCATTGAAGCTTTCTTT
CASSPLLGIGIEAFF
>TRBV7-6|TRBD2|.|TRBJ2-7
TGTGCCAGCAGCTTAGCCGCGACTAGCGGGAGGGTCGGAGAGCAGTACTTC
CASSLAATSGRVGEQYF
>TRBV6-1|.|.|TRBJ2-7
TGTGCCAGCAGTGATTCCTGGACAGACCTAATCGAGCAGTACTTC
CASSDSWTDLIEQYF
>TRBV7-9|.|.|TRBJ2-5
TGTGCCCTAAGTGAGAGAGATGCCCAGTACTTC
CALSERDAQYF
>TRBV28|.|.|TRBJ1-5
TGTGCCAGCAGTTCAGGGACCGGTAGTAGCAATCAGCCCCAGCATTTT
CASSSGTGSSNQPQHF
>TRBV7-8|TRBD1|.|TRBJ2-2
TGTGCCAGCAGCAAAACCGGGACAGCGAACACCGGGGAGCTGTTTTTT
CASSKTGTANTGELFF
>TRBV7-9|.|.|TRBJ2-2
TGTGCCAGCAGCTTAGCGCTAGGGAGCGGGGAGCTGTTTTTT
CASSLALGSGELFF
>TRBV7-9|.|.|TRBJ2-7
TGTGCCAGCAGCACGGTCCTAGGACGGGGCCAAACCTACGAGCAGTACTTC
CASSTVLGRGQTYEQYF
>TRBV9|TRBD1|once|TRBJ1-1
TGTGCCAGCAGCCCCTCCAGGGGGCGCGACACTGAAGCTTTCTTT
CASSPSRGRDTEAFF